This TCR beta chain was identified during a study of blood T cell repertoires in COVID-19. Clones were sequenced by immunoSEQ multiplex PCR, and TCRdb holds only the in-frame ones, with some missing. Of 180,000 or so clones listed, around four fifths are singletons. This clone was seen just once. The trim removed 4 bases at V and 5 bases at J, leaving 4 bases unmatched. This CDR3 contains 14 residues. CDR1 SGHRS and CDR2 YFSETQ come from the germline V gene. The V and J genes are TRBV5-1 and TRBJ2-3; TRBD1 matches 10 bases. Sequencing input: peripheral blood. The receptor was isolated from an older woman with COVID-19, enrolled during active disease. Here the CDR3 reads CASSADRGQDTQYF. The CDR3 bases are TGCGCCAGCAGCGCTGACAGGGGGCAAGATACGCAGTATTTT.